The next 7 T cell receptor beta chains were all read from a single sample in a study of blood T cell repertoires in COVID-19 (dated by TCRdb to between 2020 and 2021). Libraries were built with the immunoSEQ multiplex PCR assay. The clones in this table, taken by TCRdb from immuneACCESS, are in-frame only. Not every clone is retained; where verified, under half of the shortfall comes from an unresolved V gene, and the cause of the rest is unknown. For this sample there are about 250,000 clones; nearly 90% appear just once. Of the sample, under 4% is held by the ten largest clones. The sequencing sample was made of peripheral blood. The source of these receptors is a man in his late teens or twenties with active or convalescent COVID-19.

This rearrangement joins TRBV3-1 (or the pseudogene TRBV3-2) to TRBJ2-1; 14 nucleotides align to TRBD2. The junction had 5 bases not matched to a gene; V was cut back by 3 bases and J by 4 bases. This CDR3 contains 17 residues. CDR1 LGHDT and CDR2 YNNKEL come from the germline V gene (reference sequence). CDR3 nucleotides: TGTGCCAGCAGCCAGGGACTAGCGGGAGTATATTACAATGAGCAGTTCTTC. Its protein is CASSQGLAGVYYNEQFF.

The rearrangement uses TRBV10-3 and TRBJ1-2; 9 bases fit TRBD1. This CDR3 has 13 amino acids. Per germline, CDR1 ENHRY and CDR2 SYGVKD. J was trimmed by 8 bases and V by 6 bases; bases with no gene match: 7. The CDR3 loop reads CAIRPQGAGGYTF. The CDR3 bases are TGTGCCATCAGGCCACAGGGGGCGGGAGGCTACACCTTC.

This clone appeared a few times. The chain carries TRBV11-2 and TRBJ1-1; D gene unclear. This CDR3 spans 13 amino acids. Trimming shortened V by 5 bases and J by 1 base, and 8 bases separated the two germline ends. Germline assignment: CDR1 SGHAT and CDR2 FQNNGV. The CDR3 DNA follows: TGTGCCAGCAGCCCAAACAGGAACACTGAAGCTTTCTTT. Translating gives CASSPNRNTEAFF. Full variable domain (remainder filled in from reference TRBV11-2 and TRBJ1-1): EAGVAQSPRYKIIEKRQSVAFWCNPISGHATLYWYQQILGQGPKLLIQFQNNGVVDDSQLPKDRFSAERLKGVDSTLKIQPAKLEDSAVYLCASSPNRNTEAFFGQGTRLTVV.

The J gene is TRBJ2-5, the V gene TRBV18; a weak D match, TRBD1 (6 bases). The CDR3 length is 13 residues. Germline CDR1 and CDR2: KGHSH and LQKENI. The ends were cut back, 8 bases at V and 5 bases at J, with 15 bases in the middle. The DNA for the CDR3 is TGTGCCAGCACAAACAGGGTCCAGGAGACCCAGTACTTC. Translated, it gives CASTNRVQETQYF.

The chain uses TRBV5-5 and TRBJ1-6; no clear D. Germline V gives CDR1 SGHKS, CDR2 YYEKEE (reference sequence). The V end lost 4 bases, the J end lost 7 bases, and 9 bases lay between the germline ends. The CDR3 sequence is 13 residues long. As DNA, the CDR3 is TGTGCCAGCAGCACGGCGGGGAATTCACCCCTCCACTTT. Translated: CASSTAGNSPLHF.

The J gene is TRBJ2-2, the V gene TRBV5-4, with 10 bases identical to TRBD1. From germline, CDR1 is SGHNT and CDR2 YYREEE (reference sequence). V was clipped by 4 bases and J by 1 base; unmatched bases: 4. The CDR3 has 16 amino acids. CDR3 amino acids: CASSKGQGMNTGELFF. The CDR3 DNA follows: TGTGCCAGCAGCAAGGGACAGGGGATGAACACCGGGGAGCTGTTTTTT.

V gene TRBV14 combines with J gene TRBJ1-5, with D uncertain. The ends were cut back, 5 bases at V and 6 bases at J, with 8 bases in the middle. CDR3 size: 12 residues. CDR1 is SGHDN and CDR2 is FVKESK in the germline V gene. CDR3 sequence (DNA): TGTGCCAGCAGCTCCCGGGGTCAGCCCCAGCATTTT. It encodes CASSSRGQPQHF.